This T cell receptor (beta chain) was sequenced for a study of graft-versus-host responses after intestinal transplantation. Overall study context: Transplants given to recipients were multivisceral, liver-intestinal, or isolated intestinal. Tacrolimus plus steroids were given to all recipients for approximately 3 years, preceded by anti-thymocyte globulin induction. Study conclusions and caveats: Detection of GvH clones occurred in recipient marrow, and some had their first appearance in ileum or blood.

Notes on this clone: Its matching antigen is unknown.

Assay used: immunoSEQ multiplex PCR; TCRdb lists only in-frame clones, some missing. The sample has fewer than 95,000 clones; about 90% are singletons. The CDR3 loop spans 16 amino acids. CDR1 and CDR2 (germline): LNHNV, YYDKDF (reference sequence). V shed 0 bases and J shed 2 bases, with 12 bases lying between them. The input for sequencing was unstimulated CD8+ T cells sorted from spleen or lymph node cells, taken before transplant. This receptor was identified in a human donor who was the organ donor for an intestinal transplant. This chain links TRBV15 with TRBJ2-3; unclear D gene. The CDR3 here is CATSREAEGFTDTQYF. Here the CDR3 DNA reads TGTGCCACCAGCAGAGAGGCGGAAGGCTTCACAGATACGCAGTATTTT.